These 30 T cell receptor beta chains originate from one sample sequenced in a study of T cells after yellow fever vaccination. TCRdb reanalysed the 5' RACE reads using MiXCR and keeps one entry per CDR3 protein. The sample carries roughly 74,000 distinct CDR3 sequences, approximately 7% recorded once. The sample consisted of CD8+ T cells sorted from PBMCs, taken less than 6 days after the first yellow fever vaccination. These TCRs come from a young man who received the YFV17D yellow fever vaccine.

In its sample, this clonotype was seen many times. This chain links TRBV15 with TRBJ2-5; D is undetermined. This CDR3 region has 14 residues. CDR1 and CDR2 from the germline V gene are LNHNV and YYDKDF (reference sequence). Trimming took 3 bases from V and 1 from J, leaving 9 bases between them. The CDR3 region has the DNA TGTGCCACCAGCAGGGAAGGGATCCAAGAGACCCAGTACTTC. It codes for CATSREGIQETQYF.

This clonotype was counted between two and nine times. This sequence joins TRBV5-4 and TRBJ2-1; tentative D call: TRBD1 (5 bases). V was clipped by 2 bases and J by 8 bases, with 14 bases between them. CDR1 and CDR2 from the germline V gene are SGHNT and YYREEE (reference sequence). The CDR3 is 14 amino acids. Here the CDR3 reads CASSLTGSSHEQFF. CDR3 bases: TGTGCCAGCAGCTTAACAGGCTCCAGCCATGAGCAGTTCTTC.

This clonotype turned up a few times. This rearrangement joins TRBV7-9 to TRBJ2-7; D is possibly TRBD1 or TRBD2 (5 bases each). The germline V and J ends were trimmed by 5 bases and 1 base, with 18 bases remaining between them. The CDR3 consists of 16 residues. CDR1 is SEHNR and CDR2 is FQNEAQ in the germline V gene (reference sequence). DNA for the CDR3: TGTGCCAGCAGCCCCCCCATGAGGGACGCTTCCTACGAGCAGTACTTC. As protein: CASSPPMRDASYEQYF.

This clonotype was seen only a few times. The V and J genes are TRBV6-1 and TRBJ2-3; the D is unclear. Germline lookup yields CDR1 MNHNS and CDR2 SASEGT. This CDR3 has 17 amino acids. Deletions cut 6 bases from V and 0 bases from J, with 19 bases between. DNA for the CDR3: TGTGCCAGCAGACGAAGACCGACACTACCTAGCACAGATACGCAGTATTTT. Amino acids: CASRRRPTLPSTDTQYF.

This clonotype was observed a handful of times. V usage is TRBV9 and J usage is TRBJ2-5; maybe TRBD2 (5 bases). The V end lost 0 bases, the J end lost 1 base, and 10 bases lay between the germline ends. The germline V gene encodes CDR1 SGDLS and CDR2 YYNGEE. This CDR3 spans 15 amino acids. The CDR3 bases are TGTGCCAGCAGCGTAGACCTAGCTCTCCAAGAGACCCAGTACTTC. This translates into CASSVDLALQETQYF.

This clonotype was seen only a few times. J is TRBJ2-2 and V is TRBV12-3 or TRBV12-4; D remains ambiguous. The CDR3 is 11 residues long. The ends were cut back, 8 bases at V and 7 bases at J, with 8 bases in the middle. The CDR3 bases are TGTGCCAGCGGGTTTAACGGGGAGCTGTTTTTT. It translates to CASGFNGELFF.

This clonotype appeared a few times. CDR3: CASSQDTQFGSKNIQYF. The CDR3 DNA reads as TGCGCCAGCAGCCAAGATACTCAGTTCGGTAGCAAAAACATTCAGTACTTC. The chain joins TRBV4-1 to TRBJ2-4; D not resolved. CDR1 and CDR2 (germline): MGHRA, YSYEKL. The CDR3 is 17 amino acids. Trimming removed 0 bases from V and 3 bases from J, with 15 bases in between.

CDR3 in amino acids: CASSFSGGPTDTQYF. The CDR3 DNA follows: TGTGCCAGCAGCTTTAGCGGGGGGCCCACAGATACGCAGTATTTT. This chain joins TRBV5-4 and TRBJ2-3, with 10 nucleotides matching TRBD2. Germline lookup yields CDR1 SGHNT and CDR2 YYREEE (reference sequence). The CDR3 runs 15 residues. The ends lost 2 bases at V and 2 bases at J; junction bases unmatched: 2.

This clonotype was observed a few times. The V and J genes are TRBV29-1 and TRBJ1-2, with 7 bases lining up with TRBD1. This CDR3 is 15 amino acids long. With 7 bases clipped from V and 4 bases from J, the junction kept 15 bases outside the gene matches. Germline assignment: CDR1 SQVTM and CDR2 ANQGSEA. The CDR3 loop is CSADELRTGPYGYTF. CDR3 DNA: TGCAGCGCTGATGAATTGAGGACAGGCCCCTATGGCTACACCTTC.

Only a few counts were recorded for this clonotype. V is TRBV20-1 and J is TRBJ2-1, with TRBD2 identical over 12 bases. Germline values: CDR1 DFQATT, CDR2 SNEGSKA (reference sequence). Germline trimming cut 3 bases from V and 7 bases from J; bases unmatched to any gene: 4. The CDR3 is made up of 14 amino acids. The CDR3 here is CSASLAGGENEQFF. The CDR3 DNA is TGCAGTGCTAGTCTAGCGGGAGGGGAGAATGAGCAGTTCTTC.

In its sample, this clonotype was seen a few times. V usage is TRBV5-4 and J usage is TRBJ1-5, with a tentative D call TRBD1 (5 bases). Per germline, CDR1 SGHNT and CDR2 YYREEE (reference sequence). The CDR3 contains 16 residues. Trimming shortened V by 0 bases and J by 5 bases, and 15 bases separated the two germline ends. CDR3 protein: CASSLGPLGGDQPQHF. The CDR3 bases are TGTGCCAGCAGCTTGGGTCCGCTGGGGGGGGATCAGCCCCAGCATTTT.

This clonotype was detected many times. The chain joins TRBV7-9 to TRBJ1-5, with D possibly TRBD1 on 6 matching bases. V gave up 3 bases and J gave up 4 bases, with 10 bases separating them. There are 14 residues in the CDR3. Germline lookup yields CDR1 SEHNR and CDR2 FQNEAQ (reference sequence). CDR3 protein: CASSFQDRNQPQHF. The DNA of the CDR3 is TGTGCCAGCAGCTTTCAGGACAGAAATCAGCCCCAGCATTTT.

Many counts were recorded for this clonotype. The CDR3 bases are TGCGCCAGCAGCCAAGATTCCGTGGGAAATCAGCCCCAGCATTTT. Amino acids: CASSQDSVGNQPQHF. The gene calls are TRBV4-3 and TRBJ1-5; D not resolved. This CDR3 has 15 amino acids. The germline V and J ends were trimmed by 0 bases and 4 bases, with 10 bases remaining between them. Germline CDR1 and CDR2: LGHNA and YSLEER.

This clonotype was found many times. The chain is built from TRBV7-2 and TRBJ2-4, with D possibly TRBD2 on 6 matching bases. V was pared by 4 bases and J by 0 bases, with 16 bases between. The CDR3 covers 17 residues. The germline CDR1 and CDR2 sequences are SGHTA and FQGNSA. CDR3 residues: CASSSRAEGVAKNIQYF. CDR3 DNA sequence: TGTGCCAGCAGCTCGCGCGCGGAGGGAGTAGCCAAAAACATTCAGTACTTC.

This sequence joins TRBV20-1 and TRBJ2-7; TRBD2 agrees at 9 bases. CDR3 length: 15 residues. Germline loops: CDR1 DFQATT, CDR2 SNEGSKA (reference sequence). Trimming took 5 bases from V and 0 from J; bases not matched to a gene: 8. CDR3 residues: CSASPYSGSSYEQYF. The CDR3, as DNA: TGCAGTGCTTCCCCTTATAGCGGGAGCTCCTACGAGCAGTACTTC.

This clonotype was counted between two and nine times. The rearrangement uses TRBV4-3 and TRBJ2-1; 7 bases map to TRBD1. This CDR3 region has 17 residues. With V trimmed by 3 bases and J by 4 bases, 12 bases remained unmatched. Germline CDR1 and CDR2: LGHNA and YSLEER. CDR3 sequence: CASSHAYPGQSYNEQFF. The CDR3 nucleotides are TGCGCCAGCAGCCATGCGTATCCGGGACAGTCTTACAATGAGCAGTTCTTC.

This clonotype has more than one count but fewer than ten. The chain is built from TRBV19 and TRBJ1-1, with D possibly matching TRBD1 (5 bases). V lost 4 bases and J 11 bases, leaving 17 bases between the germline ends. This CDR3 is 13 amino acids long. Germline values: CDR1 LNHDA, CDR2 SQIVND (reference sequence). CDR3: CASSTLPQGDAFF. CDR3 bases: TGTGCCAGTAGTACCCTCCCCCAGGGCGATGCTTTCTTT. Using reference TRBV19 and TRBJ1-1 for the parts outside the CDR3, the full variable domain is DGGITQSPKYLFRKEGQNVTLSCEQNLNHDAMYWYRQDPGQGLRLIYYSQIVNDFQKGDIAEGYSVSREKKESFPLTVTSAQKNPTAFYLCASSTLPQGDAFFGQGTRLTVV.

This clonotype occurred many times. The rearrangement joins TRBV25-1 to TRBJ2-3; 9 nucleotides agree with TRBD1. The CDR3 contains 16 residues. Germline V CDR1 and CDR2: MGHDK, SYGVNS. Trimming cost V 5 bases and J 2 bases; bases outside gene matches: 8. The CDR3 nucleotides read TGTGCCAGCAGTAAAACCCGGGACAGGGTCACAGATACGCAGTATTTT. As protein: CASSKTRDRVTDTQYF.

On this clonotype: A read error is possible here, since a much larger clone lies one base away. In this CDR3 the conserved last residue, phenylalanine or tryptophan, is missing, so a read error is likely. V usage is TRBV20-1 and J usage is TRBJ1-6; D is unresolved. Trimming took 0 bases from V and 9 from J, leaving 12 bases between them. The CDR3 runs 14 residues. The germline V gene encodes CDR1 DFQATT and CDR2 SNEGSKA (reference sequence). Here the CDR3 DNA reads TGCAGTGCTAGAGATCCGCTTGCCATTTCACCCCTCCACCTT. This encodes CSARDPLAISPLHL.

In nucleotides, the CDR3 is TGTGCCAGCAGTTTTCCCTACAATGAGCAGTTCTTC. Translated: CASSFPYNEQFF. The rearrangement links TRBV27 to TRBJ2-1; no clear D gene. Trimming pared 3 bases from V and 2 bases from J, leaving 2 bases between. The CDR3 totals 12 residues. Germline V CDR1 and CDR2: MNHEY, SMNVEV (reference sequence).

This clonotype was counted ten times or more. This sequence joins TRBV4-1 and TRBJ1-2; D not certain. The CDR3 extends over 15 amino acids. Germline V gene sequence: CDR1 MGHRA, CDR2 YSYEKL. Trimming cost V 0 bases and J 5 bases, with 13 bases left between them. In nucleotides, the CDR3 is TGCGCCAGCAGCCAAGATCGGGCCCCGGGGTATGGCTACACCTTC. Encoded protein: CASSQDRAPGYGYTF.

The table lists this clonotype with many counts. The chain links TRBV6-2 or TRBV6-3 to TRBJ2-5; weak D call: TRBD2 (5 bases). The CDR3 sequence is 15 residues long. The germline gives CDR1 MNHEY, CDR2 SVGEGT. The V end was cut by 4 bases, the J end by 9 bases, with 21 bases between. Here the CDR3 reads CASSSADYLVKPQYF. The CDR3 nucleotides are TGTGCCAGCAGTTCCGCCGACTACCTGGTTAAGCCCCAGTACTTC.

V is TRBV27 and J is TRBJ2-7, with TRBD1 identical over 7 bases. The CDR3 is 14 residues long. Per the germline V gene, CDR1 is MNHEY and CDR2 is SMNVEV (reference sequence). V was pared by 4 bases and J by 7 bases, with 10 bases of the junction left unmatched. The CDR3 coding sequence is TGTGCCAGCAGTTCCGGGACAGCCCTACTGGAGCAGTACTTC. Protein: CASSSGTALLEQYF.

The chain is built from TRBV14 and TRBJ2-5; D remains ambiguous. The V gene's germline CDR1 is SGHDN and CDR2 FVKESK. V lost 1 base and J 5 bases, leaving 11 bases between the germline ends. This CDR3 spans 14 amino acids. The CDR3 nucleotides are TGTGCCAGCAGCCAAGGAACCTCTTGGGAGACCCAGTACTTC. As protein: CASSQGTSWETQYF. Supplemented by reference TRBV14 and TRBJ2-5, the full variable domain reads EAGVTQFPSHSVIEKGQTVTLRCDPISGHDNLYWYRRVMGKEIKFLLHFVKESKQDESGMPNNRFLAERTGGTYSTLKVQPAELEDSGVYFCASSQGTSWETQYFGPGTRLLVL.

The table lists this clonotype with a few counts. The CDR3: CASSPPGQGLNTEAFF. As DNA, the CDR3 is TGTGCCAGCAGTCCCCCGGGACAGGGGTTGAACACTGAAGCTTTCTTT. This chain joins TRBV7-9 and TRBJ1-1, with 10 bases matching TRBD1. This CDR3 spans 16 amino acids. J was trimmed by 0 bases and V by 6 bases; bases with no gene match: 7. Germline lookup yields CDR1 SEHNR and CDR2 FQNEAQ (reference sequence).

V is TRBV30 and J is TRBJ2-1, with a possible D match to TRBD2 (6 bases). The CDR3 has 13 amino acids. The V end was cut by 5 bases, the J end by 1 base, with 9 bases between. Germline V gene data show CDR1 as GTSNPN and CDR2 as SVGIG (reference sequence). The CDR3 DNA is TGTGCCTGGTCCCGGGAGTCCTACAATGAGCAGTTCTTC. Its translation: CAWSRESYNEQFF.

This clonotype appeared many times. CDR3 sequence: CASSDSGTDLAGQQYF. DNA of the CDR3: TGTGCCAGCAGCGACTCCGGGACAGACCTAGCCGGGCAGCAGTACTTC. The rearrangement links TRBV6-2 or TRBV6-3 to TRBJ2-7, with TRBD1 identical over 7 bases. This CDR3 comprises 16 residues. With V trimmed by 6 bases and J by 8 bases, 19 bases remained unmatched. Germline V gene lookup returns CDR1 MNHEY and CDR2 SVGEGT.

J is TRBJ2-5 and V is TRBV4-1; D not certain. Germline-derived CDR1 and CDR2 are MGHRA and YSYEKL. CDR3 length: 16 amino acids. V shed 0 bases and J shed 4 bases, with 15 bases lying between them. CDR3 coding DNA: TGCGCCAGCAGCCAAGAGCCCTACACCTACCCAGAGACCCAGTACTTC. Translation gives CASSQEPYTYPETQYF.

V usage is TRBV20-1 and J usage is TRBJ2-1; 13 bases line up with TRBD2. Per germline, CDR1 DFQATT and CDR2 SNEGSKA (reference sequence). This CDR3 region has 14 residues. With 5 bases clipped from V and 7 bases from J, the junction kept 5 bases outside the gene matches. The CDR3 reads CSARTSGGLNEQFF. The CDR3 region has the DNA TGCAGTGCTCGGACTAGCGGGGGACTGAATGAGCAGTTCTTC.

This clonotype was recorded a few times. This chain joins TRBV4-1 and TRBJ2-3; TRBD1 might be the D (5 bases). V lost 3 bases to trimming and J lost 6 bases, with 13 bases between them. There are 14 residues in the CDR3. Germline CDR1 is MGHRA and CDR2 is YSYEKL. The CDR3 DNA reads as TGCGCCAGCAGCCATGCCAGGGATGGGGATACGCAGTATTTT. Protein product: CASSHARDGDTQYF.